This TCR beta chain was found in a study of blood T cell repertoires in COVID-19. Turning to the study itself: Sample material is recorded as cDNA or gDNA derived from T cells, B-cell-depleted T cells, or PBMCs.

Participant age was about 18 to 89 years, and participants resided in fewer than 25 US areas. Two consecutive negative NP/OP PCR tests, clearance, or resolved symptoms defined Cohort 3 recovery. Per the authors' pipeline: The assay estimated nucleated cells by amplifying reference gene primers. Clones were read by immunoSEQ multiplex PCR, and TCRdb kept only the in-frame ones, dropping some. V and J calls and clone size are as listed in that table; D and trimming were resolved from the DNA. The sample holds 360,000 or so clones, under 90% seen once. V trimming: 2 bases; J trimming: 13 bases; junction bases outside the gene matches: 6. CDR1 and CDR2 from the germline V gene are KGHDR and SFDVKD. CDR3 length: 13 amino acids.

The rearrangement joins TRBV24-1 to TRBJ1-1; 10 nucleotides line up with TRBD1. Material: PBMCs or T cells enriched from blood (not recorded which). The receptor was derived from a woman in her twenties or thirties who had recovered from COVID-19. The CDR3 is CATSDSGTGVIFF. CDR3 DNA: TGTGCCACCAGTGATTCCGGGACAGGGGTTATTTTCTTT.